This TCR beta chain was identified in a study of T-cell memory formation after mild COVID-19. TCRdb processed the 5' RACE reads anew with MiXCR; each CDR3 protein has one entry. The sample lists 550,000 to 650,000 distinct CDR3 sequences; 17% were seen once. CDR1 is SGHNT and CDR2 is YYREEE in the germline V gene (reference sequence). With 4 bases clipped from V and 2 bases from J, the junction kept 9 bases outside the gene matches. CDR3 length: 16 amino acids. The material sequenced was PBMCs or a T cell subset sorted from them (not recorded which). The chain employs TRBV5-4 and TRBJ2-7; TRBD2 matches 10 bases. This sequence originates from an adult woman who had mild COVID-19 (a few samples of this study predate the infection). Cell type and time point are not known. CDR3 residues: CASSPGGAGGTYEQYF. The CDR3 DNA follows: TGTGCCAGCAGCCCTGGGGGAGCGGGAGGGACCTACGAGCAGTACTTC.